In this sample, the clone carrying this T cell receptor (beta chain) turned up a few times. This same CDR3 is encoded by further DNA sequences in the sample. This sample was taken from a study of blood T cell repertoires in COVID-19. At the level of the study: The United States, Italy and Spain supplied acute and convalescent COVID-19 samples. T cells, B-cell-depleted T cells, or PBMCs supplied cDNA or gDNA.

Between the trimmed V and J ends, which lost 3 bases and 2 bases, there was a span of 8 bases. Germline-derived CDR1 and CDR2 are KGHSH and LQKENI. The CDR3 is made up of 14 amino acids. Original processing notes: Amplification with reference gene primers provided the estimates of nucleated cell counts. Sequencing used immunoSEQ multiplex PCR; TCRdb keeps in-frame clones, though not all of them. V, J and clone size derive from that table, while D and trimming were established from the DNA sequence. The sample contains roughly 250,000 clones, 82% of which appear only once. This clonotype was sampled from a woman of 80 years or more with active or convalescent COVID-19. This chain uses TRBV18 with TRBJ1-5; the D is unclear. The sample comprised peripheral blood. This CDR3 reads CASSPSGGNQPQHF. The DNA for the CDR3 is TGTGCCAGCTCACCGTCCGGGGGCAATCAGCCCCAGCATTTT.